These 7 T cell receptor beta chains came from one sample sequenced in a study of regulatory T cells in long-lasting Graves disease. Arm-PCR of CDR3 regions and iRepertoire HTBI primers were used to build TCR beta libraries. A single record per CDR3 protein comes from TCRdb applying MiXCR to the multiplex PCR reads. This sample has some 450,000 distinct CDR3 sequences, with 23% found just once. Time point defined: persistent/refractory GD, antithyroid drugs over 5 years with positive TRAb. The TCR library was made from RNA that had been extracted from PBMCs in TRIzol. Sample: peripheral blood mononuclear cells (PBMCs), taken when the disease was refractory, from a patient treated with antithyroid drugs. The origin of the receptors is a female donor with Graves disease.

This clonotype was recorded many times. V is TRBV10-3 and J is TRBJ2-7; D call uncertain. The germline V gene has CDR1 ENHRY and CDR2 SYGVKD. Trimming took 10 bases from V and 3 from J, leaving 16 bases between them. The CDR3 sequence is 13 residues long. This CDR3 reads CASVSGLGYEQYF. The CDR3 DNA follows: TGTGCCAGCGTAAGTGGTTTAGGCTACGAGCAGTACTTC.

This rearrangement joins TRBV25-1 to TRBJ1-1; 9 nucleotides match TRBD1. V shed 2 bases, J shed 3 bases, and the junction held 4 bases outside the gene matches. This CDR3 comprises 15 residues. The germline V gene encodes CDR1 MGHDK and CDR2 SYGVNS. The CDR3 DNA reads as TGTGCCAGCAGTGAACCGGACAGGGGCCACACTGAAGCTTTCTTT. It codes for CASSEPDRGHTEAFF. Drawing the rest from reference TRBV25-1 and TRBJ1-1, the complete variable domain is EADIYQTPRYLVIGTGKKITLECSQTMGHDKMYWYQQDPGMELHLIHYSYGVNSTEKGDLSSESTVSRIRTEHFPLTLESARPSHTSQYLCASSEPDRGHTEAFFGQGTRLTVV.

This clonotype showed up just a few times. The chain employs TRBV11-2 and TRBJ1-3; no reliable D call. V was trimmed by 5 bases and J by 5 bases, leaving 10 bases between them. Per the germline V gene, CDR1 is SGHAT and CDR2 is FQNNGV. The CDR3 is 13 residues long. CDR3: CASSPVRRNTIYF. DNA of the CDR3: TGTGCCAGCAGCCCTGTTCGACGAAACACCATATATTTT. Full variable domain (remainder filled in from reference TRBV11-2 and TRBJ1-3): EAGVAQSPRYKIIEKRQSVAFWCNPISGHATLYWYQQILGQGPKLLIQFQNNGVVDDSQLPKDRFSAERLKGVDSTLKIQPAKLEDSAVYLCASSPVRRNTIYFGEGSWLTVV.

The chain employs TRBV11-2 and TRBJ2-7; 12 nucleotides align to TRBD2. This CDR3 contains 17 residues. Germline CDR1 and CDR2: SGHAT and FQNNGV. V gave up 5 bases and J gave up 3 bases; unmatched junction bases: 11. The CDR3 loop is CASSLVRTSGILYEQYF. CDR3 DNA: TGTGCCAGCAGCCTGGTTCGGACTAGCGGGATCCTCTACGAGCAGTACTTC.

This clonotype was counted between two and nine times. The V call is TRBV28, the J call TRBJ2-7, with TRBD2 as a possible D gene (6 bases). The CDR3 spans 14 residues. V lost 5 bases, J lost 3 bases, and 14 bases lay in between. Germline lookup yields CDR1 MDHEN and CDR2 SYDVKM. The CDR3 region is CASSPGVSGYEQYF. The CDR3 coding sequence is TGTGCCAGCAGTCCTGGTGTTAGCGGCTACGAGCAGTACTTC. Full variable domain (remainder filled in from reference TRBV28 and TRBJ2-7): DVKVTQSSRYLVKRTGEKVFLECVQDMDHENMFWYRQDPGLGLRLIYFSYDVKMKEKGDIPEGYSVSREKKERFSLILESASTNQTSMYLCASSPGVSGYEQYFGPGTRLTVT.

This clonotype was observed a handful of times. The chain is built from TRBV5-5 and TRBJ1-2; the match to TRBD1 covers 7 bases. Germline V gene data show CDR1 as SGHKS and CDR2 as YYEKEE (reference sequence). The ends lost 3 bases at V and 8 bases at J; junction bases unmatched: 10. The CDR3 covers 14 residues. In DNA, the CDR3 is TGTGCCAGCAGCTCAGGGGGGCACCGTTCGGGCTACACCTTC. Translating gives CASSSGGHRSGYTF.

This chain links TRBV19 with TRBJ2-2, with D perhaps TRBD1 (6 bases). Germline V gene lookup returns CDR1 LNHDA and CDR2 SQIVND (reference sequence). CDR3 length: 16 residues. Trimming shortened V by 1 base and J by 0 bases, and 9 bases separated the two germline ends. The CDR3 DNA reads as TGTGCCAGTAGTATAGGGGGGACACCGAACACCGGGGAGCTGTTTTTT. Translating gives CASSIGGTPNTGELFF.